This TCR beta chain was identified in a study of prognosis after radiotherapy for stage I lung cancer. Looking at the study overall: Enrollment of stage I non-small cell lung cancer patients ran from April 2018 to January 2019. Stage I lung tumors that were newly diagnosed and primary were found in around 13 patients, while a few patients had oligometastatic NSCLC after surgical resection of the primary tumor. While about 15 patients showed no significant progression after radiotherapy, a few developed distant metastases at a median of approximately 7 months. Study findings and constraints: Patients with metastases reportedly showed TRBV and TRBJ gene usage that differed from patients without metastases.

By two-round multiplex PCR, the TCR beta CDR3 was amplified from genomic DNA. First-round PCR, the initial amplification, used primers specific to each TRBV and TRBJ gene. TCRdb reprocessed the multiplex PCR reads via MiXCR and lists one record per CDR3 protein. The sample carries about 15,000 distinct CDR3 sequences, roughly a quarter recorded once. By its share, this clonotype is medium-sized (0.01 to 0.1%). Its cognate antigen is unknown. This sequence originates from a donor over 45 with non-small cell lung cancer. Material: PBMCs, obtained before or after stereotactic body radiation therapy (not recorded which).

In DNA form, the CDR3 reads TGCGCCAGCAGCTTCGTAAGCCCCCACGAGCAGTACTTC. The encoded protein is CASSFVSPHEQYF. The V gene is TRBV5-1, the J gene TRBJ2-7; D gene unclear. CDR3 length equals 13 residues. CDR1 is SGHRS and CDR2 is YFSETQ in the germline V gene. Trimming removed 2 bases at V and 5 bases at J, with 11 bases between.